The rows below give T cell receptor beta chains drawn from one sample of a study of Ad26.COV2.S vaccination and SARS-CoV-2 variants. TCRdb's copy holds only in-frame clones and misses some; the assay was immunoSEQ multiplex PCR. The sample lists about 260,000 clones, about 83% occurring once. The source was peripheral blood, collected in a trial of Ad26.COV2.S vaccine versus placebo. The receptor source for this set is a person between 18 and 59 years old who received the Ad26.COV2.S COVID-19 vaccine or a placebo. Both conserved end residues are part of each CDR3. Each record gives: D gene, J gene, V gene, clone size, CDR3 protein, CDR3 DNA. The D gene is left open where the match is weak. Only part of the rows carry a size: once, few, many, or a class if the clone is expanded.

.,TRBJ2-1,TRBV4-3,.,CASSQDRVRRVF,TGCGCCAGCAGCCAAGATAGAGTCCGTCGGGTCTTC
.,TRBJ1-5,TRBV3-1/TRBV3-2,once,CASSLTPWGNQPQHF,TGTGCCAGCAGCCTAACTCCATGGGGCAATCAGCCCCAGCATTTT
.,TRBJ2-1,TRBV3-1/TRBV3-2,.,CASSLYALPGNEQFF,TGTGCCAGCAGCCTATACGCACTACCCGGCAATGAGCAGTTCTTC
.,TRBJ1-4,TRBV7-9,.,CASSSLVEKLFF,TGTGCCAGCAGTTCCCTGGTTGAAAAACTGTTTTTT
.,TRBJ2-1,TRBV7-3,.,CASSLGASRNEQFF,TGTGCCAGCAGCTTAGGGGCTAGCAGGAATGAGCAGTTCTTC
.,TRBJ1-4,TRBV29-1,.,CSVRGVATNEKLLF,TGCAGCGTACGAGGGGTTGCAACTAATGAAAAACTGCTTTTT
TRBD1,TRBJ2-5,TRBV28,.,CASSFRQGVETQYF,TGTGCCAGCAGTTTTCGACAGGGGGTGGAGACCCAGTACTTC
.,TRBJ1-2,TRBV2,once,CASSVEQRYGYTF,TGTGCCAGCAGTGTGGAACAGCGTTATGGCTACACCTTC
TRBD1,TRBJ1-5,TRBV10-3,.,CATGTGDRDQPQHF,TGTGCCACCGGTACAGGGGACAGGGATCAGCCCCAGCATTTT
TRBD2,TRBJ2-5,TRBV9,.,CASSAGLVQETQYF,TGTGCCAGCAGCGCGGGACTAGTCCAAGAGACCCAGTACTTC
.,TRBJ1-1,TRBV30,.,CAWSVRNRAFF,TGTGCCTGGAGTGTACGAAACAGGGCTTTCTTT
.,TRBJ1-4,TRBV18,.,CASSPSRTDEKLFF,TGTGCCAGCTCACCGAGCCGGACAGATGAAAAACTGTTTTTT
.,TRBJ1-2,TRBV19,.,CASSRQIRTYGYTF,TGTGCCAGTAGTAGACAAATTAGGACCTATGGCTACACCTTC
.,TRBJ1-6,TRBV7-2,.,CASSLARQLNSPLHF,TGTGCCAGCAGCTTAGCGAGGCAGCTAAATTCACCCCTCCACTTT
TRBD2,TRBJ2-1,TRBV11-2,.,CASSQLAGGAYNEQFF,TGTGCCAGCAGCCAGCTAGCGGGGGGGGCCTACAATGAGCAGTTCTTC
.,TRBJ1-5,TRBV6-5,.,CASSYSGGINQPQHF,TGTGCCAGCAGTTACTCGGGGGGAATTAATCAGCCCCAGCATTTT
.,TRBJ1-1,TRBV3-1/TRBV3-2,.,CASSQEGRPFF,TGTGCCAGCAGCCAAGAGGGGAGGCCTTTCTTT
TRBD1,TRBJ1-4,TRBV6-5,.,CASSSPGQGDEKLFF,TGTGCCAGCAGTTCCCCGGGACAGGGGGATGAAAAACTGTTTTTT
.,TRBJ2-2,TRBV7-9,.,CASSDTLAPPGELFF,TGTGCCAGCAGCGACACGCTAGCCCCTCCCGGGGAGCTGTTTTTT
TRBD1,TRBJ2-1,TRBV19,.,CASSLGQGAFNEQFF,TGTGCCAGTAGTCTGGGACAGGGGGCCTTCAATGAGCAGTTCTTC
TRBD2,TRBJ2-4,TRBV7-2,.,CASSPRLAVAKNIQYF,TGTGCCAGCAGTCCTAGACTAGCGGTAGCCAAAAACATTCAGTACTTC
TRBD2,TRBJ2-2,TRBV7-6,.,CASSSTPGLAGGELFF,TGTGCCAGCAGCTCCACCCCTGGACTAGCCGGCGGGGAGCTGTTTTTT